This entry is about one T cell receptor (beta chain). These data originate in a study of blood T cell repertoires in COVID-19. Original processing methods: Amplified reference gene primers provided the basis for estimating nucleated cell counts. Sequenced by immunoSEQ multiplex PCR; TCRdb stores in-frame clones only, minus some. V, J and clone size are taken as reported in that table, and D and trimming were inferred from the DNA itself. The sample lists over 250,000 clones, 90% occurring once. The CDR3 spans 16 residues. J lost 6 bases, V lost 6 bases, and 8 bases had no gene match. The V gene's germline CDR1 is KGHDR and CDR2 SFDVKD.

The TCR sequence derives from a man between 60 and 70 years old who had recovered from COVID-19. Sample: PBMCs or T cells enriched from blood (not recorded which). V usage is TRBV24-1 and J usage is TRBJ2-1, with 12 positions matching TRBD1. CDR3: CATSPTGTGGLNEQFF. The DNA of the CDR3 is TGTGCCACCAGTCCGACCGGGACAGGGGGCCTCAATGAGCAGTTCTTC.